This TCR beta chain was retrieved from a study of CD8+CD57+ T cells in acquired aplastic anemia. Study at large: Quantities of DNA derived from sorted CD4+ and CD8+ cells averaged roughly 3 ug.

Patients picked for sequencing had shown CD8+CD57+ cell expansion detected by flow cytometry. Patients were treatment-naive when blood was sampled. This clonotype appeared many times. Its specificity is unknown. The study's findings and limits: Found in both controls and patients were twenty-nine CD8+ CDR3 sequences. Significance was not reached for CD8+ Simpson's diversity between patients and controls.

The study profiled TCR beta VDJ and CDR3 using genomic DNA as template. TCRdb ran MiXCR on the reads and lists one entry per CDR3 protein. The repertoire holds approximately 200,000 distinct CDR3 sequences, about half seen once, with just under 20% in the top ten. The CDR3 totals 18 residues. The germline V gene encodes CDR1 MNHEY and CDR2 SVGEGT. The V and J ends lost 5 bases and 0 bases respectively, with 17 bases between them. This TCR derives from a human donor with aplastic anemia. The V and J genes are TRBV6-2 or TRBV6-3 and TRBJ1-6, with a possible D match to TRBD1 (5 bases). The sequencing sample was made of sorted CD4+, CD8+, or CD8+CD57+ T cells (not recorded which) from PBMCs. DNA for the CDR3: TGTGCCAGCAGTGCCCGTCGGGGCTCAAGCTCCTATAATTCACCCCTCCACTTT. Protein product: CASSARRGSSSYNSPLHF.